This T cell receptor beta chain was sequenced in a study of T-cell reconstitution after alpha-beta-depleted transplantation in children. Molecular barcoding with unique molecular identifiers was used for the TCRbeta library. Each CDR3 protein is one row after TCRdb ran MiXCR on the PCR reads. The data contain over 200,000 distinct CDR3 sequences, approximately 10% of them seen just once; the ten biggest clones take up over 5%. In this sample, this clonotype turned up a few times. Germline CDR1 and CDR2: SEHNR and FQNEAQ (reference sequence). The germline V and J ends were trimmed by 5 bases and 1 base, with 23 bases remaining between them. This CDR3 is 18 amino acids long.

Here the sequenced sample was PBMCs from the stem cell graft donor, taken from the stem cell graft. The TCR was taken from a human donor who donated a stem cell graft to a child with acute lymphoblastic leukemia. The chain carries TRBV7-9 and TRBJ1-2; D is undetermined. Here the CDR3 DNA reads TGTGCCAGCAGCCCCGACCCCACGGGCGAGGAGGATAACTATGGCTACACCTTC. It encodes CASSPDPTGEEDNYGYTF.